Following are 15 T cell receptor beta chains from one sample sequenced in a study of cytomegalovirus exposure and HLA in healthy donors. The study ran its PCR with 60 Vbeta and 13 Jbeta primers. TCRdb keeps only in-frame clones here, not all; method: immunoSEQ multiplex PCR. Seen here are about 120,000 clones, under 90% observed once, and the top ten hold 7.5% to 9.5%. The source material was PBMCs. The receptors stem from a female donor in good health and CMV-seropositive.

This sequence joins TRBV7-2 and TRBJ2-2; maybe TRBD1 (6 bases). Germline CDR1 reads SGHTA; CDR2 reads FQGNSA. The CDR3 has 15 residues. Between the trimmed V and J ends, which lost 5 bases and 3 bases, there was a span of 13 bases. In nucleotides, the CDR3 is TGTGCCAGCAGCCAGGGGACCAGTTACACCGGGGAGCTGTTTTTT. The encoded protein is CASSQGTSYTGELFF.

The chain carries TRBV4-3 and TRBJ2-3, with D possibly being TRBD2 (6 bases). Germline V lookup: CDR1 LGHNA, CDR2 YSLEER. This CDR3 has 17 residues. Trimming removed 0 bases from V and 5 bases from J, with 18 bases in between. The CDR3 bases are TGCGCCAGCAGCCAAGATCTTCAGCAGGGAGGCCGAGATACGCAGTATTTT. The encoded protein is CASSQDLQQGGRDTQYF.

This clone was detected only a few times. The gene calls are TRBV2 and TRBJ1-6, with 7 bases identical to TRBD1. Germline V gene data show CDR1 as SNHLY and CDR2 as FYNNEI. V lost 4 bases to trimming and J lost 9 bases; unmatched junction nucleotides: 15. The CDR3 contains 17 residues. DNA for the CDR3: TGTGCCAGCAGTGCGTTTAGAGGACGACAGGGAGGTTCACCCCTCCACTTT. Translation gives CASSAFRGRQGGSPLHF.

The chain uses TRBV7-3 and TRBJ2-7; maybe TRBD1 (5 bases). Germline assignment: CDR1 SGHTA and CDR2 FQGTGA. This CDR3 region has 15 residues. V dropped 0 bases and J dropped 5 bases, with 14 bases sitting between them. The CDR3 protein is CASSLTPTVTNEQYF. The CDR3 DNA is TGTGCCAGCAGCTTAACCCCGACAGTAACGAACGAGCAGTACTTC.

This clone was detected only a few times. The chain has TRBV6-5 and TRBJ2-3; TRBD1 might be the D (5 bases). Germline V gives CDR1 MNHEY, CDR2 SVGAGI. With 4 bases removed from V and 1 base from J, the gap between germline ends came to 9 bases. This CDR3 has 14 residues. CDR3 in DNA: TGTGCCAGCAGTTCGGACACCCGCACAGATACGCAGTATTTT. This codes for CASSSDTRTDTQYF.

Points on this clone: One junction end does not reproduce the germline sequence, and a read error may be involved. The V gene is TRBV10-3, the J gene TRBJ2-2; 10 bases agree with TRBD1. This CDR3 region has 16 residues. The V gene's germline CDR1 is ENHRY and CDR2 SYGVKD. The CDR3: CAISGGTGVSTGELFF. In DNA, the CDR3 is TGTGCCATTAGTGGAGGGACAGGGGTTTCCACCGGGGAGCTGTTTTTT.

The chain is built from TRBV5-1 and TRBJ1-6; 8 nucleotides agree with TRBD1. The junction had 7 bases not matched to a gene; V was cut back by 4 bases and J by 7 bases. Germline V gives CDR1 SGHRS, CDR2 YFSETQ. The CDR3 loop spans 15 amino acids. DNA of the CDR3: TGCGCCAGCAGCACGACAGGGGTGGCCAATTCACCCCTCCACTTT. It translates to CASSTTGVANSPLHF.

This rearrangement joins TRBV7-2 to TRBJ2-2; tentative D call: TRBD1 (6 bases). The CDR3 is made up of 15 amino acids. Deletions cut 6 bases from V and 2 bases from J, with 13 bases between. The germline V gene has CDR1 SGHTA and CDR2 FQGNSA. CDR3 DNA sequence: TGTGCCAGCAGGATAACAGGGTATAACACCGGGGAGCTGTTTTTT. Its translation is CASRITGYNTGELFF.

V is TRBV6-5 and J is TRBJ1-1, with unresolved D. The CDR3 totals 14 residues. The germline V gene encodes CDR1 MNHEY and CDR2 SVGAGI. Trimming removed 5 bases at V and 2 bases at J, with 12 bases between. The CDR3 region is CASSTPQKNTEAFF. In DNA, the CDR3 is TGTGCCAGCAGTACACCTCAGAAAAACACTGAAGCTTTCTTT.

The rearrangement uses TRBV6-4 and TRBJ2-2, with D possibly being TRBD2 (6 bases). Germline V lookup: CDR1 MRHNA, CDR2 SNTAGT. The CDR3 runs to 16 residues. Deletions cut 5 bases from V and 2 bases from J, with 15 bases between. CDR3 coding DNA: TGTGCCAGCAGTCAATTCGGCGGGGACAACACCGGGGAGCTGTTTTTT. It is translated as CASSQFGGDNTGELFF.

The genes are TRBV28 and TRBJ2-7, with 7 bases matching TRBD1. This CDR3 comprises 14 residues. J gave up 6 bases and V 3 bases, and 8 bases lay outside the gene matches. The germline V gene has CDR1 MDHEN and CDR2 SYDVKM. Here the CDR3 DNA reads TGTGCCAGCAGTTTTCCCGGGACAGAGCCCGAGCAGTACTTC. This encodes CASSFPGTEPEQYF.

As concerns this clone: The same CDR3 also results from other DNA sequences found in this sample. The chain carries TRBV2 and TRBJ2-7; no reliable D call. This CDR3 comprises 11 residues. Germline lookup yields CDR1 SNHLY and CDR2 FYNNEI. V lost 5 bases, J lost 3 bases, and 5 bases lay in between. CDR3 coding DNA: TGTGCCAGCAGTCCGAGCTACGAGCAGTACTTC. It specifies CASSPSYEQYF. Drawing the rest from reference TRBV2 and TRBJ2-7, the complete variable domain is EPEVTQTPSHQVTQMGQEVILRCVPISNHLYFYWYRQILGQKVEFLVSFYNNEISEKSEIFDDQFSVERPDGSNFTLKIRSTKLEDSAMYFCASSPSYEQYFGPGTRLTVT.

The chain carries TRBV30 and TRBJ1-2; D perhaps matches TRBD1 (5 bases). This CDR3 spans 13 amino acids. With 0 bases removed from V and 3 bases from J, the gap between germline ends came to 8 bases. Germline CDR1 and CDR2: GTSNPN and SVGIG (reference sequence). The CDR3 DNA follows: TGTGCCTGGAGTGTAACAGGATACTATGGCTACACCTTC. This gives the protein CAWSVTGYYGYTF. The whole variable domain, remainder taken from reference TRBV30 and TRBJ1-2, is SQTIHQWPATLVQPVGSPLSLECTVEGTSNPNLYWYRQAAGRGLQLLFYSVGIGQISSEVPQNLSASRPQDRQFILSSKKLLLSDSGFYLCAWSVTGYYGYTFGSGTRLTVV.

The rearrangement links TRBV6-5 to TRBJ1-2; 9 positions match TRBD1. The V segment lost 8 bases and the J segment 8 bases; nucleotides outside the gene matches: 12. Germline V gives CDR1 MNHEY, CDR2 SVGAGI. The CDR3 length is 14 residues. CDR3 loop: CASCRGQGVRGYTF. The CDR3 region has the DNA TGTGCCAGCTGCCGGGGACAGGGAGTAAGGGGCTACACCTTC.

In its sample, this clone was seen a few times. V gene TRBV6-1 combines with J gene TRBJ1-1, with a weak D call TRBD1 (5 bases). Germline V lookup: CDR1 MNHNS, CDR2 SASEGT. Trimming took 1 base from V and 5 from J, leaving 14 bases between them. The CDR3 covers 15 residues. CDR3 protein: CASSEDLRAGTEAFF. CDR3 sequence (DNA): TGTGCCAGCAGTGAAGACCTTAGGGCAGGGACTGAAGCTTTCTTT.